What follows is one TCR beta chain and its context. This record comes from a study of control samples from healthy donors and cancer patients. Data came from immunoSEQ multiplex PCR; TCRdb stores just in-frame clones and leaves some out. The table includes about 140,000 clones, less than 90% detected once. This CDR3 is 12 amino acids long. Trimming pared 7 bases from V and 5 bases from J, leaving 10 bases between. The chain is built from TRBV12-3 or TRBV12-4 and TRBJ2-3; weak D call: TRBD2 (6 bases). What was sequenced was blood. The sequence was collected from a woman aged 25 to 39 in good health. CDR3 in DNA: TGTGCCAGCACCCAAGCGGGAGATACGCAGTATTTT. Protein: CASTQAGDTQYF.